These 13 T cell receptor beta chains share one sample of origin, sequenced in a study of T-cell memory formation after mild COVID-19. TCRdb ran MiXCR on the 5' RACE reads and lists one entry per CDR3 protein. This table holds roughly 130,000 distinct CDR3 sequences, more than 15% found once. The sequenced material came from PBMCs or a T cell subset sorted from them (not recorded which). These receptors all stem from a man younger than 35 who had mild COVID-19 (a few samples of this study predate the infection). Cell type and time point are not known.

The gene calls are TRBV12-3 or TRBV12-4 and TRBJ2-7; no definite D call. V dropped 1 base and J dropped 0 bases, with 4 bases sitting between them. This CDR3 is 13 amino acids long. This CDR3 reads CASSLGRSYEQYF. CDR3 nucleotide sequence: TGTGCCAGCAGTTTAGGCCGCTCCTACGAGCAGTACTTC.

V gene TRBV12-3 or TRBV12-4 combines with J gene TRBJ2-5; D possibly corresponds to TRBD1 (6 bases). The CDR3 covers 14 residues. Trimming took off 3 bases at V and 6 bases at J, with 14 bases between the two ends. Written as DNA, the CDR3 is TGTGCCAGCAGTTTGGGGGCAACAGAGAAGACCCAGTACTTC. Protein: CASSLGATEKTQYF.

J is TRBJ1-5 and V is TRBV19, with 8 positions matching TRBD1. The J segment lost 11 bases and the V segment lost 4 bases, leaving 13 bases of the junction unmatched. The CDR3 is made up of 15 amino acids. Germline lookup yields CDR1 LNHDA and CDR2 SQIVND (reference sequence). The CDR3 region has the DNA TGTGCCAGTAGTAGCCCAGGGGGCCCTATCGGGTCCCAGCATTTT. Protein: CASSSPGGPIGSQHF.

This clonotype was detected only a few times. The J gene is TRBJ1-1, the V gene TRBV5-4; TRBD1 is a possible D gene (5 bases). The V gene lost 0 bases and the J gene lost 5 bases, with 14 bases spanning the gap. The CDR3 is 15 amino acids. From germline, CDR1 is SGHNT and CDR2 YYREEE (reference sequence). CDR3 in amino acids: CASSLGGDGGTEAFF. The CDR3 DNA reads TGTGCCAGCAGCTTGGGTGGGGACGGCGGAACTGAAGCTTTCTTT.

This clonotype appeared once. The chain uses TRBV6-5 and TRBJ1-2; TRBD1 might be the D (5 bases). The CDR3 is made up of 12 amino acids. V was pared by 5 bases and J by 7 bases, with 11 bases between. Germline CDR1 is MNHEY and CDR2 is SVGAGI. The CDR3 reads CASSTSGLGYTF. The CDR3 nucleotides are TGTGCCAGCAGTACCTCAGGGCTTGGCTACACCTTC.

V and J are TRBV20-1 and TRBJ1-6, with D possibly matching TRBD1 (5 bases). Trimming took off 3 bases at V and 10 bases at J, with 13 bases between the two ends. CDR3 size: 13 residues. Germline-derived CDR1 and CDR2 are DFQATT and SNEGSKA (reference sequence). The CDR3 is CSASEGMLSPLHF. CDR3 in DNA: TGCAGTGCTAGTGAGGGGATGCTATCACCCCTCCACTTT.

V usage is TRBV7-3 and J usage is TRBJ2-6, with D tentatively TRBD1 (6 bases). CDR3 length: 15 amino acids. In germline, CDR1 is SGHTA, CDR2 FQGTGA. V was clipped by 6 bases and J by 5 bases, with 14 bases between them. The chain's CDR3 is CASSSDSVRANVLTF. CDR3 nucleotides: TGTGCCAGCAGTTCGGACAGCGTGCGGGCCAACGTCCTGACTTTC.

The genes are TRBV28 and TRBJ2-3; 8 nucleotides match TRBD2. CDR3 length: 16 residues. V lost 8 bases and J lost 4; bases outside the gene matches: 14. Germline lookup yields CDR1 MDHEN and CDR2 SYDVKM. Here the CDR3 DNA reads TGTGCCAGCGATTCGGCGGGGGGACGGGGGGCAGATACGCAGTATTTT. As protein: CASDSAGGRGADTQYF.

CDR3 sequence reads: CASSRQGAPSNYGYTF. CDR3 DNA sequence: TGTGCCAGCAGCCGACAGGGGGCCCCCTCTAACTATGGCTACACCTTC. The chain combines TRBV7-6 with TRBJ1-2; 10 bases agree with TRBD1. Germline lookup yields CDR1 SGHVS and CDR2 FNYEAQ. The CDR3 extends over 16 amino acids. Trimming removed 5 bases from V and 0 bases from J; junction bases left unmatched: 6. The entire variable domain, with the rest obtained from reference TRBV7-6 and TRBJ1-2, is as follows: GAGVSQSPRYKVTKRGQDVALRCDPISGHVSLYWYRQALGQGPEFLTYFNYEAQQDKSGLPNDRFSAERPEGSISTLTIQRTEQRDSAMYRCASSRQGAPSNYGYTFGSGTRLTVV.

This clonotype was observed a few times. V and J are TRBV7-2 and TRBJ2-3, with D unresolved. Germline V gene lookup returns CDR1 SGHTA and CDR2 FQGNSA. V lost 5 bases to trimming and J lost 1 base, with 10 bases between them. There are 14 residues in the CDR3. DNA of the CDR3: TGTGCCAGCAGCCCTTCGGTTGGCACAGATACGCAGTATTTT. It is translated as CASSPSVGTDTQYF.

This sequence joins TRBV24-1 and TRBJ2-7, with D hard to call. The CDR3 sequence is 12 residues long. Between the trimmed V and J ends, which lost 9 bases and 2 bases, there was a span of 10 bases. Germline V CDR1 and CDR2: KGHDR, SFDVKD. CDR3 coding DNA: TGTGCCACCCTCCGAGGCGCCTACGAGCAGTACGTC. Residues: CATLRGAYEQYV.

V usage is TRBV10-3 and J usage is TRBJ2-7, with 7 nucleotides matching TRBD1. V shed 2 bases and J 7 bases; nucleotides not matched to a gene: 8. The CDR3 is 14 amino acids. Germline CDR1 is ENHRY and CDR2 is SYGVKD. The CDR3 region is CAISENWARGEQYV. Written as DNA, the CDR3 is TGTGCCATCAGTGAGAATTGGGCCAGGGGGGAGCAGTACGTC.

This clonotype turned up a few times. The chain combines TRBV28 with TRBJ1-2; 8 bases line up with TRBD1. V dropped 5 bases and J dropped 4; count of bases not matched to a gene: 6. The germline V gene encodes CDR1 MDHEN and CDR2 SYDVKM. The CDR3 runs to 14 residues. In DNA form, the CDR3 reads TGTGCCAGCAGTCCCCCAGGGGGCAGCTATGGCTACACCTTC. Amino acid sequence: CASSPPGGSYGYTF.